This TCR beta chain emerged from a study of early T cells in non-severe SARS-CoV-2 infection. Study-level background: Bulk RNA from unsorted whole blood was sequenced; chains were unpaired.

Unique molecular identifiers (one per individual cDNA molecule) were attached. TCRdb called the 5' RACE reads again in MiXCR, with one record for every CDR3 protein. The table shows under 80,000 distinct CDR3 sequences, with 13% occurring only once. Study-wide points: Reliance on VDJdb matching favored anti-spike CD8 responses; private and CD4 specificities were missed.

There are many counts of this clonotype. Its antigen is unknown. Sequenced: whole blood. The TCR comes from an adult who was a healthcare worker with PCR-confirmed SARS-CoV-2 infection or an uninfected control (not recorded which).

CDR3 in amino acids: CASSPGPSRYEQYF. The CDR3 DNA is TGTGCCAGCAGCCCTGGCCCTTCCAGATACGAGCAGTACTTC. The gene calls are TRBV3-1 and TRBJ2-7; D unresolved. Trimming shortened V by 4 bases and J by 4 bases, and 14 bases separated the two germline ends. This CDR3 is 14 amino acids long. Germline values: CDR1 LGHDT, CDR2 YNNKEL (reference sequence).